This T cell receptor (beta chain) was found in a study of cytotoxic CD8 clonotypes in ibrutinib-treated CLL (dated by TCRdb to the early 2020s). Regarding the study in general: The cohort included around 15 treatment-naive and around 10 relapsed/refractory patients; roughly 17 were IGHV unmutated. Responses were partial in around 25 patients and complete in 2; after median approximately 66 months follow-up, about 14 stayed in remission and 12 progressed. The response samples were drawn at a median of approximately 11 months into treatment, with a range of roughly 6 to 36 months. On average, each sample had about 260,000 productive templates and approximately 100,000 productive rearrangements. Of the 85 to 90 participants in the trial, about 25 had longitudinal samples available. Cryopreserved peripheral blood mononuclear cells were obtained before treatment, at response, and at either sustained remission or disease progression. Every sample from remission and from progressive disease was obtained while the patients were still on ibrutinib.

Each clonotype received, on average, around 9.6x coverage in deep resolution sequencing performed on a MiSeq, where the target depth lay between 1 in 1 million and 1 in 200,000 T cells. The immunoSEQ hsTCRB Kit was used to generate the TCR beta libraries. In the authors' own workflow: Data were analyzed with ImmunoSEQ Data Assistant and ImmunoSEQ Analyzer, with V, D and J genes assigned per IMGT definitions. Clonality was computed as one minus normalized Shannon entropy of productive rearrangement frequencies, ranging from 0 to 1. Only overrepresented clonotypes making up at least 0.05% of the repertoire of each patient were included in the public clonotype analysis. Approximately 14 age-matched healthy donor repertoires from immuneACCESS served as clonality controls. TCRdb's version of the immuneACCESS table is confined to in-frame rearrangements and falls short of the full clone set. An unresolved V gene accounts for under half of the shortfall where checked; the remainder is of unknown origin. The V and J calls and clone size come from that table; D and trimming were worked out from the DNA. A total of some 120,000 clones appear in this sample, approximately 81% of them only once. About 3.5% of the sample lies in the top ten.

Germline trimming: 3 bases from V, 5 bases from J; junction bases outside gene matches: 4. The CDR3 has 15 amino acids, counting the end cysteine and phenylalanine. The DNA shown is the 45-base CDR3, in frame from base 1. The germline V gene gives CDR1 as SGHAT and CDR2 as FQNNGV. Findings and caveats that apply to the study as a whole: Public clonotypes were rare and either shrank or stayed stable during treatment, and the rise in clonality at ibrutinib response reflected expansion of private clonotypes. Baseline clonality exceeded that of age-matched healthy donors and correlated strongly with circulating CD8+ T-cell counts. Clonality rose at ibrutinib response, remained stable during sustained remission, and dropped back toward baseline at progression. Sampling times were not matched between patients in sustained remission and patients whose disease was progressing, and lymph node repertoires were not examined.

The sample's time point label, in plain terms: roughly 25 months on ibrutinib. For TCR beta library preparation, roughly 2 micrograms of genomic DNA were extracted from the cryopreserved PBMCs. Longitudinal blood samples from CLL patients receiving ibrutinib monotherapy were subjected to high-throughput TCR beta sequencing. The patients took part in an open-label, single-center phase 2 trial of ibrutinib monotherapy. With regard to this clone: Its antigen is not yet known. Base qualities are not recorded, but no much larger clone differs from it by a single base.

The chain couples TRBV11-2 to TRBJ2-1; the central 10 bases match TRBD2. This sequence was found in a human donor with chronic lymphocytic leukemia. The sample was PBMCs, taken after 24 months of ibrutinib treatment. In nucleotide form, the sequence is TGTGCCAGCAGCTTGGGTAGCGGGGGGAACAATGAGCAGTTCTTC. It specifies CASSLGSGGNNEQFF.